This record covers a single T cell receptor (beta chain). The antigen remains undetermined. The germline CDR1 and CDR2 sequences are SGHDN and FVKESK. Trimming left V 3 bases short and J 3 bases short, with 10 bases between. CDR3 length: 14 residues. This sample was included in a study of response to subunit inactivated influenza vaccine. TCRdb redid the calling of the RT-PCR reads with MiXCR, one entry per CDR3 protein. The table shows roughly 500,000 distinct CDR3 sequences, with approximately 24% occurring only once. Study observations and caveats: New T cells are recruited in small numbers by each seasonal influenza vaccination, according to the authors' suggestion.

The same data also contributed to another study, on T cells expressing NK-cell markers. That work adds: Production of TCR beta cDNA relied on 5'RACE template switching with UMIs. Each TCR beta repertoire originated in sorted T cells that were CD3+CD56+NKG2C+, CD3+CD56+NKG2C- or CD3+CD56-NKG2C+. Within the sequenced cohort of eight donors, seven exhibited HCMV seropositivity and one was seronegative. In several donors, these clonotypes also led the CD3+CD56-NKG2C+ fraction.

The source is a man aged 50-60 years who received an inactivated influenza vaccine. This chain joins TRBV14 and TRBJ2-3; D might be TRBD1 (6 bases). This specimen consisted of CD4+ T cells sorted from PBMCs, obtained approximately 12 days after vaccination. CDR3 region: CASSQDSLTDTQYF. In DNA, the CDR3 is TGTGCCAGCAGCCAGGACAGCTTAACAGATACGCAGTATTTT. Full variable domain (outside the CDR3, taken from reference TRBV14 and TRBJ2-3): EAGVTQFPSHSVIEKGQTVTLRCDPISGHDNLYWYRRVMGKEIKFLLHFVKESKQDESGMPNNRFLAERTGGTYSTLKVQPAELEDSGVYFCASSQDSLTDTQYFGPGTRLTVL.